Detailed here is one TCR beta chain. It lacks a known antigen. Qualities for individual bases were not recorded, and no much larger clone is one base off. This entry belongs to a study of graft-versus-host responses after intestinal transplantation (dated by TCRdb to the early 2020s). Broadly, across the study: Multivisceral, liver-intestinal, or isolated intestinal transplants were received by the recipients. All recipients received anti-thymocyte globulin induction followed by maintenance tacrolimus and steroids for around three years. After intestinal transplantation, graft-versus-host and host-versus-graft alloreactive T cell clones were followed in the graft, circulation and bone marrow using bulk TCR-beta CDR3 sequencing. Alloreactive clones were identified by sequencing pre-transplant mixed lymphocyte reaction products and comparing them with unstimulated pre-transplant donor and recipient T cells. The cohort enrolled 20 to 25 intestinal transplant recipients, one of whom was a retransplant, and a few patients without pretransplant specimens were excluded. A peak of at least 4% donor T cells among recipient peripheral blood mononuclear cells was the definition used for donor T cell macrochimerism. Samples from a few later patients were sequenced in-house on an Illumina MiSeq with MiXCR processing rather than by the commercial service. Points the paper makes about the study in general: Early after transplant, declines in HvG clones were associated with peak levels of circulating GvH clones. Patients with donor T cell macrochimerism had high GvH to HvG T cell clonal ratios in their allografts. Conclusions were limited by the relatively low number and heterogeneity of intestinal transplant patients. GvH clones turned up in recipient bone marrow, with some appearing earlier in ileal mucosa or blood, a pattern consistent with an intestinal mucosal origin.

The time point label for this specimen denotes: cells obtained before transplantation from donor or recipient. CD3+CD4+ and CD3+CD8+ populations were FACS-sorted from unstimulated pre-transplant donor and recipient cells taken from spleen or lymph nodes. The CDR3 starts with the cysteine, ends with the phenylalanine, and has 14 residues. This entry keeps only the CDR3 DNA: 42 bases, framed from base 1. Germline trimming: 4 bases from V, 6 bases from J; junction bases outside gene matches: 6. From a lookup of the germline V gene, CDR1 and CDR2 are SGHRS and YFSETQ. The library was made by the immunoSEQ multiplex PCR assay. For most patients, genomic DNA was isolated with the Qiagen DNeasy Blood and Tissue Kit and sent frozen to Adaptive Biotechnologies for TCR sequencing. For most patients, genomic DNA was subjected to high-throughput TCR-beta CDR3 sequencing by Adaptive Biotechnologies. Regarding the original processing steps: TCR sequencing data were retrieved from Adaptive's ImmunoSEQ software for 18 patients, whereas three other patients were processed with MiXCR and VDJtools. To correct CD4 versus CD8 sorting errors, sequences present in both subsets at a frequency ratio below 5:1 were removed. Because the origin of CDR3 nucleotide sequences shared between donor and recipient could not be assigned, those sequences were removed. To be classed as alloreactive, a clone needed at least 2-fold expansion over unstimulated cells and a minimum CFSE-low frequency of 0.002% (template counts) or 0.001% (read counts). Mappable clones were those detected in sequenced pre-transplant spleen, lymph node, or MLR CFSE-low populations of the donor or recipient. Cumulative frequency of alloreactive clones was calculated as a percentage of all sequences weighted by copy number. The table was pulled from immuneACCESS by TCRdb, which kept in-frame rearrangements only. Such tables lose some clones; where checked, under half of the loss comes from unresolved V genes, and the rest has no known cause. The DNA was the basis for D and trimming; V, J and clone size are from that table. In this sample the table shows tens of thousands of clones, 90% to 95% of which occur a single time. Approximately 2% of the sample belongs to the ten largest clones.

The clonotype originates from a human donor who received an intestinal transplant. The sequenced sample was unstimulated CD8+ T cells sorted from spleen or lymph node cells, obtained before intestinal transplant. The chain couples TRBV5-1 to TRBJ1-1; TRBD1 agrees with 10 junctional bases. CDR3 region: CASSPGQGYAEAFF. Read as DNA, the sequence is TGCGCCAGCAGCCCGGGACAGGGGTACGCTGAAGCTTTCTTT.